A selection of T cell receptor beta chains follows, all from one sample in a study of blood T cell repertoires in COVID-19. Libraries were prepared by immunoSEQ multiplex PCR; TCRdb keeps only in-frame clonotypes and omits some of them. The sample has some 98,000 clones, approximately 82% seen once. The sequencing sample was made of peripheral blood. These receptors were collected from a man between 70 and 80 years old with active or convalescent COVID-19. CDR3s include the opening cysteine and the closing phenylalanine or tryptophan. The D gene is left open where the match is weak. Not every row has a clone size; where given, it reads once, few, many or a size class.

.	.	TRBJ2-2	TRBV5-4	CASMQGNEVGELFF	TGTGCCAGCATGCAGGGGAACGAGGTCGGGGAGCTGTTTTTT
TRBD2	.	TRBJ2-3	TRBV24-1	CATSDPTSGGADTQYF	TGTGCCACCAGTGATCCCACTAGCGGGGGGGCAGATACGCAGTATTTT
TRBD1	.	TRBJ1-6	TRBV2	CASKRTGIMAYSPLHF	TGTGCCAGCAAAAGGACAGGAATAATGGCATATTCACCCCTCCACTTT
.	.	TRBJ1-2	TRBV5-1	CASSRGTASSYGYTF	TGCGCCAGCAGCCGGGGGACTGCTAGCTCCTATGGCTACACCTTC
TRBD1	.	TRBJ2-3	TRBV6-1	CASSEVVRRTGGMDTQYF	TGTGCCAGCAGTGAAGTCGTTAGGAGGACAGGGGGGATGGATACGCAGTATTTT
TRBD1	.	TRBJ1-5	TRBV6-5	CASSFGQGNQPQHF	TGTGCCAGCAGTTTCGGACAGGGCAATCAGCCCCAGCATTTT
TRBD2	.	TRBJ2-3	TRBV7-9	CASSLKGKAGGPDTQYF	TGTGCCAGCAGCTTAAAGGGGAAAGCGGGGGGGCCCGATACGCAGTATTTT
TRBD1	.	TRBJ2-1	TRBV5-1	CASSLGTVSYNEQFF	TGCGCCAGCAGCCTAGGGACAGTTTCCTACAATGAGCAGTTCTTC
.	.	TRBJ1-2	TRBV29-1	CSVGEGNYGYTF	TGCAGCGTTGGGGAGGGAAACTATGGCTACACCTTC
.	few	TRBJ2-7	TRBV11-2	CASSIGQYEQYF	TGTGCCAGCAGCATCGGACAATACGAGCAGTACTTC
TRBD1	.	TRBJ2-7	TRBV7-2	CASSPRTGHYEQYF	TGTGCCAGCAGCCCCCGGACAGGCCACTACGAGCAGTACTTC
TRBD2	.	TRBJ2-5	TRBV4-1	CASSRALAQETQYF	TGCGCCAGCAGCCGGGCACTAGCGCAAGAGACCCAGTACTTC
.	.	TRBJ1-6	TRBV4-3	CASSQETGSNSPLHF	TGCGCCAGCAGCCAGGAGACAGGCAGTAATTCACCCCTCCACTTT
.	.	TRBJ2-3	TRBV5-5	CASSLAGLITDTQYF	TGTGCCAGCAGCTTAGCAGGTTTAATCACAGATACGCAGTATTTT